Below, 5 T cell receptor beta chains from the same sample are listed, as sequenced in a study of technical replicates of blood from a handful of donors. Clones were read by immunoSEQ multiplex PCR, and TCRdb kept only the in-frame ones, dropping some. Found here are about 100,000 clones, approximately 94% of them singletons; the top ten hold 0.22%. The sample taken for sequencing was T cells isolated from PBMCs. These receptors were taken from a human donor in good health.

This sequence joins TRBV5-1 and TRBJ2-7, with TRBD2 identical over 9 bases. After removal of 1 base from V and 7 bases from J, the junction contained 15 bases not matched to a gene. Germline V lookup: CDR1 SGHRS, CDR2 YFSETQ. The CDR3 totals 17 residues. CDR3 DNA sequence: TGCGCCAGCAGCTTGACTGGGTCCGGGCGGGGGGGGAGTGAGCAGTACTTC. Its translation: CASSLTGSGRGGSEQYF.

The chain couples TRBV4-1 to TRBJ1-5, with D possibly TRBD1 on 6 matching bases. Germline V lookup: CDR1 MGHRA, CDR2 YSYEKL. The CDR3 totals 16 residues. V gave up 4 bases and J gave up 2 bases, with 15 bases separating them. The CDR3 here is CASSPSRQVGNQPQHF. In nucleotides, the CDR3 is TGCGCCAGCAGCCCGAGCCGACAGGTCGGCAATCAGCCCCAGCATTTT.

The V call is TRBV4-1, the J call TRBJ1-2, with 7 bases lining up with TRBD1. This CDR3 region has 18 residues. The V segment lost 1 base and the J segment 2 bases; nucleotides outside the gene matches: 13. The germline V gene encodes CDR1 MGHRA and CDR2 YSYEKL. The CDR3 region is CASSQAGQATLINYGYTF. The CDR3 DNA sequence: TGCGCCAGCAGCCAAGCTGGACAGGCAACCCTAATAAACTATGGCTACACCTTC.

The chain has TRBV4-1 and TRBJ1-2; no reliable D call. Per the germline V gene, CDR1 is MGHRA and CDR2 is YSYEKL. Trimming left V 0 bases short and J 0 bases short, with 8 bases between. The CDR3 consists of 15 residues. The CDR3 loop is CASSQDEVPNYGYTF. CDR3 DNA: TGCGCCAGCAGCCAAGATGAGGTCCCTAACTATGGCTACACCTTC.

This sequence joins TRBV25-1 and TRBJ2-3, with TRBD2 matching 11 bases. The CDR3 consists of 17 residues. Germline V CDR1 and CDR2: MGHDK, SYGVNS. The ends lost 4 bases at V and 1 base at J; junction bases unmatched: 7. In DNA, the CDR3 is TGTGCCAGCAGTGGCGTAACTAGCGGGAGAGGCACAGATACGCAGTATTTT. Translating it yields CASSGVTSGRGTDTQYF.